This TCR beta chain was observed in a study of T cell responses to AZD1222 COVID-19 vaccine (dated by TCRdb to the early 2020s). In terms of the full investigation: TCR sequencing was performed for fewer than 250 trial participants, of whom 200 to 210 were given two doses of AZD1222 and approximately 25 were given two doses of MenACWY control vaccine. Trial participants were enrolled into age subgroups of 18-55, 56-69 and 70-plus years, which contained approximately 150, 28 and 58 TCR-sequenced participants, respectively.

CDR1 LGHNT and CDR2 FRNRAP were looked up in the germline V gene. A distance of 6 bases separates the germline ends of V and J, which lose 2 bases and 6 bases respectively. CDR3 length: 12 amino acids, cysteine to phenylalanine. The only DNA kept is the CDR3, 36 bases in frame from the first base. The paper's findings and limits, for the study overall: Participants were mostly white British and included more females than males, and it was suggested by the authors that clonal diversity may have been underestimated. Reportedly, almost half of the unique spike-specific TCRs recognized epitopes lying outside the regions that are mutated in the B.1.351 and B.1.1.7 variants. The 56-69-year group was small, and its depth increase did not reach significance, likely because of low power. CD4 TCRs associated with the vaccine covered the entire spike protein, and the dominant responses were in regions 160-218 and 743-854. A significant rise in spike-specific TCR breadth and depth was observed after two AZD1222 doses relative to day 0 and relative to MenACWY recipients. No day 14 peak-response samples were available, so repertoires were characterized only after the peak T cell response. Conclusions about previously exposed vaccinees are limited because only a handful of AZD1222 recipients were SARS-CoV-2 seropositive at baseline.

The sample's time point label, decoded: about 28 days (+/-7) after the second vaccine dose. AZD1222 recipients given second doses at about 4 weeks or at about 12 weeks were pooled, since spike-specific TCR depth and breadth were not found to differ between the two schedules. The vaccinee samples were drawn from two UK trials, COV001 and COV002, one of which was a single-blind randomized controlled phase 2/3 trial testing AZD1222 (ChAdOx1 nCoV-19) in healthy adults. For TCRbeta chain sequencing, PBMC samples from trial participants were taken at day 0 and at day 28 after the second dose. On this clone: Its antigen is still unknown. No much larger clone is present one base from it, and per-base qualities are unavailable.

The CDR3 regions of human TCRbeta chains were subjected to immunosequencing. The authors' analysis ran thus. Repertoire TCRs were checked for matches against a reference library of SARS-CoV-2-specific TCRs that had been generated using the MIRA antigen-specificity platform. Breadth was defined as the fraction of unique TCRs that were SARS-CoV-2-associated, and depth was defined as the fraction of total T cells that were SARS-CoV-2-associated. Using the MIRA data, every spike-specific TCR was mapped to the spike region that the TCR reacted to and assigned to either a CD4 or a CD8 class. Log10-transformed breadth and depth values were compared by one-way ANOVA with Sidak's multiple comparisons tests. As stored in TCRdb, this immuneACCESS dataset retains in-frame rearrangements with V and J assigned. A fraction of the clones does not appear; measured against another copy, unresolved V genes explain less than half of the discrepancy, and the remainder lacks a known reason. That table gives V, J and clone size, and the DNA gave D and trimming. For this sample there are around 150,000 clones; approximately 92% appear just once. The ten largest clones capture roughly 3.3% of the sample.

Sequencing used peripheral blood, obtained 28 days after the second AZD1222 dose. The source is an adult who received the AZD1222 COVID-19 vaccine. The receptor chain draws on TRBV12-5 and TRBJ2-3, with the D gene not confidently named. The CDR3 region has the sequence CASGLLHDTQYF. The nucleotides are TGTGCTAGTGGTTTGCTCCACGATACGCAGTATTTT.